Listed below are T cell receptor beta chains from one sample, sequenced in a study of blood T cells in healthy people across ages. A single record per CDR3 protein comes from TCRdb applying MiXCR to the 5' RACE reads. The table shows hundreds of thousands of distinct CDR3 sequences, with approximately 50% occurring only once. Sequencing was carried out using blood. These receptors were obtained from an older woman in good health. Each CDR3 is given with its conserved first and last residue. A D gene is named only where the DNA matches it firmly. Rows may omit the clone size; those that give it use once, few, many or a size class.

J	size	V	D	DNA	CDR3
TRBJ1-4	few	TRBV20-1	-	TGCAGTGCTAGGGAGAGGGGTGAAAAACTGTTTTTT	CSARERGEKLFF
TRBJ2-7	few	TRBV20-1	TRBD2	TGCAGTGCCGCACTAGCGGCGGGGTACGAGCAGTACTTC	CSAALAAGYEQYF
TRBJ2-3	-	TRBV20-1	-	TGCAGTGCTCTAGATTACGCGGGAGATACGCAGTATTTT	CSALDYAGDTQYF
TRBJ2-7	few	TRBV4-3	-	TGCGCCAGCAGCCGAGTTCTCTATTACGAGCAGTACTTC	CASSRVLYYEQYF
TRBJ2-3	few	TRBV6-5	-	TGTGCCAGCAGTTACTTTAGCACAGATACGCAGTATTTT	CASSYFSTDTQYF
TRBJ2-2	few	TRBV6-6	-	TGTGCCAGCCGGGGGTCGAACACCGGGGAGCTGTTTTTT	CASRGSNTGELFF
TRBJ2-7	-	TRBV7-2	-	TGTGCCAGCAGCTTAGAGGGCAGAATGGGGTCGCTCTACGAGCAGTACTTC	CASSLEGRMGSLYEQYF
TRBJ2-4	-	TRBV27	-	TGTGTCAGCAGTTCCCCCGGGAACATTCAGTACTTC	CVSSSPGNIQYF
TRBJ2-2	-	TRBV4-2	TRBD2	TGTGCCAGCAGCCAGCGGGAGGTGCTCACCGGGGAGCTGTTTTTT	CASSQREVLTGELFF
TRBJ2-7	-	TRBV7-2	-	TGTGCCAGCAGCTTGCGAGGACCTTCGGGCTACGAGCAGTACTTC	CASSLRGPSGYEQYF
TRBJ1-2	few	TRBV15	-	TGTGCCACCGGGAGGTATGGCTACACCTTC	CATGRYGYTF
TRBJ2-7	-	TRBV3-1	-	TGTGCCAGCAGCCAAGAAGGACAAATAATCTACGAGCAGTACTTC	CASSQEGQIIYEQYF
TRBJ1-2	-	TRBV12-3/TRBV12-4	-	TGTGCCAGCCTCTTCGACGCTAAAGGGAGCTACACCTTC	CASLFDAKGSYTF
TRBJ1-2	-	TRBV2	-	TGTGCCAGCATCGGGGCTAACTATGGCTACACCTTC	CASIGANYGYTF
TRBJ2-6	-	TRBV10-3	-	TGTGCCATCAGTATACAGGACCCTGGGGCCAACGTCCTGACTTTC	CAISIQDPGANVLTF
TRBJ1-3	-	TRBV4-2	-	TGTGCCAGCAGCCAAGATCCGGACCTCTCAGACACCATATATTTT	CASSQDPDLSDTIYF
TRBJ2-5	few	TRBV21-1	-	TGTGCCAGCAGCAAAAATGCGACCCAGTACTTC	CASSKNATQYF
TRBJ1-5	few	TRBV6-5	-	TGTGCCAGCCAGAGTTATAGCAATCAGCCCCAGCATTTT	CASQSYSNQPQHF
TRBJ2-7	few	TRBV6-2/TRBV6-3	-	TGTGCCAGCAGTTACGCAGGTCTTTCCTACGAGCAGTACTTC	CASSYAGLSYEQYF
TRBJ2-3	few	TRBV20-1	-	TGCGGCGCGTTGCCCGGCGGGTCTAGCACAGATACGCAGTATTTT	CGALPGGSSTDTQYF
TRBJ1-5	few	TRBV4-3	-	TGCGCCAGCAGCCAAGATTCGGGCAATCAGCCCCAGCATTTT	CASSQDSGNQPQHF
TRBJ2-1	many	TRBV29-1	-	TGCAGCGTTGAAGACAGGCTTGAGAGCTACAATGAGCAGTTCTTC	CSVEDRLESYNEQFF
TRBJ2-1	-	TRBV4-3	-	TGCGCCAGCAGCCAGGGAAAGGCCTACAATGAGCAGTTCTTC	CASSQGKAYNEQFF
TRBJ2-1	few	TRBV10-3	TRBD2	TGTGCCATCAGGCCTAGCGGGAATTTTCCCAATGAGCAGTTCTTC	CAIRPSGNFPNEQFF
TRBJ1-3	-	TRBV7-2	-	TGTGCCAGCAGCCAGGGACTTTCTCAGCGGGGAAACACCATATATTTT	CASSQGLSQRGNTIYF
TRBJ1-4	-	TRBV6-2/TRBV6-3	-	TGTGCCAGCAATCGAATGGACGGTGCAACTAATGAAAAACTGTTTTTT	CASNRMDGATNEKLFF
TRBJ2-5	-	TRBV12-5	TRBD1	TGTGCTAGTGGTCACGATCTACAGGGGAATGAGCAGTACTTC	CASGHDLQGNEQYF
TRBJ1-5	few	TRBV6-5	-	TGTGCCAGCAGTTTTCAGGGACAGCCCCAGCATTTT	CASSFQGQPQHF